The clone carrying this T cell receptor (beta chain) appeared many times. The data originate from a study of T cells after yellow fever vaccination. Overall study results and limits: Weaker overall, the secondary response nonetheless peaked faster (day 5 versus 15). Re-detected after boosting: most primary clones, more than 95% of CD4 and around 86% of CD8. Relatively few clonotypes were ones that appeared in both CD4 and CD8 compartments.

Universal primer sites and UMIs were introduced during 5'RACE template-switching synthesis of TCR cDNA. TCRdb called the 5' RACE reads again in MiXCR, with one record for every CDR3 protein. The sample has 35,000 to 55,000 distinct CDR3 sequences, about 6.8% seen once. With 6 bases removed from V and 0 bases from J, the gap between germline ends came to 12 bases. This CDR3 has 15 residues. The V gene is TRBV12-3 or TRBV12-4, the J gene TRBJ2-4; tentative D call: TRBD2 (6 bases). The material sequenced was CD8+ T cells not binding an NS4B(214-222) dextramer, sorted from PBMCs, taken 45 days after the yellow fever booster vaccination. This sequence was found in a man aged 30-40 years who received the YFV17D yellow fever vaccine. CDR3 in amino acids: CASSPAGGAKNIQYF. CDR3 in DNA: TGTGCCAGCAGCCCCGCCGGGGGAGCCAAAAACATTCAGTACTTC.